A selection of T cell receptor beta chains follows, all from one sample in a study of beta chain features in type 1 diabetes. This table comes from immunoSEQ multiplex PCR, and its TCRdb copy is limited to in-frame clones, with some not included. The data show 250,000 to 350,000 clones, over 12% seen once. The specimen sequenced was naive CD4+ T cells from blood. These receptors originate from a man younger than 35 with type 1 diabetes. Both conserved end residues are part of each CDR3. Each record gives: CDR3 length, clone size, V gene, D gene, J gene, CDR3 protein, CDR3 DNA. The D gene is left open where the match is weak. The size of a clone is reported for some rows only, either as once, few or many, or as a class for expanded clones.

cdr3_length: 15
clone_size: -
v_call: TRBV6-4
d_call: TRBD1
j_call: TRBJ2-2
cdr3_aa: CASSEGTGNTGELFF
cdr3_nt: TGTGCCAGCAGTGAAGGGACAGGGAACACCGGGGAGCTGTTTTTT

cdr3_length: 12
clone_size: -
v_call: TRBV28
d_call: -
j_call: TRBJ1-6
cdr3_aa: CASSLSASPLHF
cdr3_nt: TGTGCCAGCAGTTTAAGCGCCTCACCCCTCCACTTT

cdr3_length: 17
clone_size: -
v_call: TRBV9
d_call: TRBD1
j_call: TRBJ2-5
cdr3_aa: CASSGGQGRTEEETQYF
cdr3_nt: TGTGCCAGCAGCGGGGGACAGGGGAGAACTGAGGAAGAGACCCAGTACTTC

cdr3_length: 14
clone_size: -
v_call: TRBV30
d_call: -
j_call: TRBJ2-7
cdr3_aa: CAWRPQVSVDEQYF
cdr3_nt: TGTGCCTGGAGACCTCAGGTCTCAGTGGACGAGCAGTACTTC

cdr3_length: 13
clone_size: -
v_call: TRBV18
d_call: -
j_call: TRBJ2-3
cdr3_aa: CASSPTSTDTQYF
cdr3_nt: TGTGCCAGCTCACCAACTAGCACAGATACGCAGTATTTT

cdr3_length: 17
clone_size: few
v_call: TRBV4-1
d_call: TRBD2
j_call: TRBJ2-1
cdr3_aa: CASSPRIAGEAYNEQFF
cdr3_nt: TGCGCCAGCAGCCCCAGAATAGCGGGGGAAGCCTACAATGAGCAGTTCTTC

cdr3_length: 13
clone_size: few
v_call: TRBV28
d_call: TRBD1
j_call: TRBJ2-7
cdr3_aa: CASSFPGGNEQYF
cdr3_nt: TGTGCCAGCAGTTTCCCAGGGGGCAACGAGCAGTACTTC

cdr3_length: 14
clone_size: few
v_call: TRBV5-5
d_call: TRBD1
j_call: TRBJ1-1
cdr3_aa: CASSPVTGRSEAFF
cdr3_nt: TGTGCCAGCAGTCCCGTGACAGGGCGGAGTGAAGCTTTCTTT

cdr3_length: 14
clone_size: -
v_call: TRBV7-2
d_call: TRBD2
j_call: TRBJ2-5
cdr3_aa: CASSLSRGVETQYF
cdr3_nt: TGTGCCAGCAGCCTCAGTCGGGGGGTAGAGACCCAGTACTTC

cdr3_length: 16
clone_size: -
v_call: TRBV4-2
d_call: -
j_call: TRBJ2-3
cdr3_aa: CASSPDRTTMSDTQYF
cdr3_nt: TGTGCCAGCAGCCCCGATAGGACTACTATGTCAGATACGCAGTATTTT

cdr3_length: 16
clone_size: few
v_call: TRBV6-1
d_call: TRBD1
j_call: TRBJ2-1
cdr3_aa: CASSDTQGAPYNEQFF
cdr3_nt: TGTGCCAGCAGTGACACTCAGGGGGCCCCCTACAATGAGCAGTTCTTC

cdr3_length: 14
clone_size: once
v_call: TRBV7-2
d_call: -
j_call: TRBJ2-7
cdr3_aa: CASSPVSLSYEQYF
cdr3_nt: TGTGCCAGCAGCCCCGTGTCCCTTTCCTACGAGCAGTACTTC

cdr3_length: 16
clone_size: -
v_call: TRBV4-2
d_call: TRBD1
j_call: TRBJ1-2
cdr3_aa: CASSQVGDRANYGYTF
cdr3_nt: TGTGCCAGCAGCCAAGTCGGGGACAGGGCTAACTATGGCTACACCTTC

cdr3_length: 15
clone_size: few
v_call: TRBV7-9
d_call: TRBD1
j_call: TRBJ1-4
cdr3_aa: CASSLETGVGEKLFF
cdr3_nt: TGTGCCAGCAGCTTGGAGACAGGGGTTGGTGAAAAACTGTTTTTT

cdr3_length: 15
clone_size: few
v_call: TRBV30
d_call: TRBD1
j_call: TRBJ2-1
cdr3_aa: CAWGTGQGGYNEQFF
cdr3_nt: TGTGCCTGGGGGACTGGACAGGGGGGGTACAATGAGCAGTTCTTC

cdr3_length: 11
clone_size: few
v_call: TRBV29-1
d_call: -
j_call: TRBJ1-2
cdr3_aa: CSGRVGSGYTF
cdr3_nt: TGCAGCGGACGTGTGGGGAGCGGCTACACCTTC

cdr3_length: 14
clone_size: -
v_call: TRBV30
d_call: TRBD1
j_call: TRBJ2-5
cdr3_aa: CAWRRPGQQETQYF
cdr3_nt: TGTGCCTGGAGACGCCCGGGACAGCAAGAGACCCAGTACTTC

cdr3_length: 16
clone_size: few
v_call: TRBV7-9
d_call: TRBD1
j_call: TRBJ1-2
cdr3_aa: CASSLGRTGSSQGYTF
cdr3_nt: TGTGCCAGCAGCTTAGGGAGGACAGGCTCGAGCCAAGGCTACACCTTC

cdr3_length: 14
clone_size: -
v_call: TRBV30
d_call: TRBD1
j_call: TRBJ2-2
cdr3_aa: CAWSFQGANGELFF
cdr3_nt: TGTGCCTGGAGTTTTCAGGGGGCGAACGGGGAGCTGTTTTTT

cdr3_length: 14
clone_size: few
v_call: TRBV2
d_call: TRBD2
j_call: TRBJ2-1
cdr3_aa: CASSGTSGYNEQFF
cdr3_nt: TGTGCCAGCTCCGGGACTAGCGGCTACAATGAGCAGTTCTTC

cdr3_length: 15
clone_size: few
v_call: TRBV4-3
d_call: TRBD1
j_call: TRBJ2-3
cdr3_aa: CASSQAGTGADTQYF
cdr3_nt: TGCGCCAGCAGCCAAGCCGGGACAGGGGCAGATACGCAGTATTTT

cdr3_length: 15
clone_size: -
v_call: TRBV7-9
d_call: -
j_call: TRBJ2-1
cdr3_aa: CASSSSGEGVGEQFF
cdr3_nt: TGTGCCAGCAGCTCCTCTGGAGAAGGAGTAGGTGAGCAGTTCTTC

cdr3_length: 17
clone_size: -
v_call: TRBV4-3
d_call: TRBD1
j_call: TRBJ2-2
cdr3_aa: CASSQDIGTGYTGELFF
cdr3_nt: TGCGCCAGCAGCCAAGATATTGGGACAGGGTATACCGGGGAGCTGTTTTTT

cdr3_length: 13
clone_size: -
v_call: TRBV14
d_call: -
j_call: TRBJ2-1
cdr3_aa: CASSQGSVTQQFF
cdr3_nt: TGTGCCAGCAGCCAAGGATCCGTAACACAGCAGTTCTTC

cdr3_length: 13
clone_size: few
v_call: TRBV29-1
d_call: TRBD1
j_call: TRBJ2-7
cdr3_aa: CSVGGTGVYEQYF
cdr3_nt: TGCAGCGTGGGCGGGACAGGGGTCTACGAGCAGTACTTC

cdr3_length: 15
clone_size: -
v_call: TRBV4-3
d_call: -
j_call: TRBJ1-2
cdr3_aa: CASSQESSGAYGYTF
cdr3_nt: TGCGCCAGCAGCCAAGAGAGTTCTGGGGCGTATGGCTACACCTTC

cdr3_length: 14
clone_size: -
v_call: TRBV7-8
d_call: TRBD2
j_call: TRBJ2-7
cdr3_aa: CASSVLAYPYEQYF
cdr3_nt: TGTGCCAGCAGCGTACTAGCGTACCCCTACGAGCAGTACTTC

cdr3_length: 15
clone_size: -
v_call: TRBV28
d_call: -
j_call: TRBJ2-7
cdr3_aa: CASSLVQAYPYEQYF
cdr3_nt: TGTGCCAGCAGTTTGGTTCAGGCCTATCCCTACGAGCAGTACTTC

cdr3_length: 15
clone_size: few
v_call: TRBV28
d_call: -
j_call: TRBJ1-2
cdr3_aa: CASSLSGGGGYGYTF
cdr3_nt: TGTGCCAGCAGTTTATCGGGGGGCGGCGGCTATGGCTACACCTTC

cdr3_length: 15
clone_size: -
v_call: TRBV9
d_call: -
j_call: TRBJ2-3
cdr3_aa: CASSVRGFSTDTQYF
cdr3_nt: TGTGCCAGCAGCGTAAGGGGGTTTAGCACAGATACGCAGTATTTT

cdr3_length: 13
clone_size: -
v_call: TRBV2
d_call: TRBD2
j_call: TRBJ2-5
cdr3_aa: CASTSGNGETQYF
cdr3_nt: TGTGCCAGCACTAGCGGGAACGGAGAGACCCAGTACTTC

cdr3_length: 14
clone_size: few
v_call: TRBV6-5
d_call: -
j_call: TRBJ1-2
cdr3_aa: CASSYSSGADGYTF
cdr3_nt: TGTGCCAGCAGTTACTCATCAGGGGCAGATGGCTACACCTTC

cdr3_length: 14
clone_size: -
v_call: TRBV6-5
d_call: -
j_call: TRBJ1-3
cdr3_aa: CASSRQTAGNTIYF
cdr3_nt: TGTGCCAGCAGCCGACAGACCGCTGGAAACACCATATATTTT

cdr3_length: 14
clone_size: few
v_call: TRBV4-1
d_call: TRBD1
j_call: TRBJ2-4
cdr3_aa: CASSQRTGKNIQYF
cdr3_nt: TGCGCCAGCAGCCAAAGGACAGGAAAAAACATTCAGTACTTC

cdr3_length: 14
clone_size: few
v_call: TRBV2
d_call: -
j_call: TRBJ2-3
cdr3_aa: CASSGLGMADTQYF
cdr3_nt: TGTGCCAGCTCGGGACTTGGGATGGCAGATACGCAGTATTTT

cdr3_length: 14
clone_size: -
v_call: TRBV2
d_call: TRBD1
j_call: TRBJ2-1
cdr3_aa: CAHAGGGIANEQFF
cdr3_nt: TGTGCCCACGCAGGGGGCGGGATAGCCAATGAGCAGTTCTTC

cdr3_length: 15
clone_size: -
v_call: TRBV19
d_call: TRBD2
j_call: TRBJ2-2
cdr3_aa: CASSTRTRRDGELFF
cdr3_nt: TGTGCCAGTAGTACCCGGACTAGACGGGACGGGGAGCTGTTTTTT

cdr3_length: 14
clone_size: -
v_call: TRBV15
d_call: TRBD1
j_call: TRBJ2-1
cdr3_aa: CATSRGGAGGEQFF
cdr3_nt: TGTGCCACCAGCAGAGGTGGGGCAGGGGGCGAGCAGTTCTTC

cdr3_length: 13
clone_size: -
v_call: TRBV30
d_call: TRBD1
j_call: TRBJ1-5
cdr3_aa: CAWSGTGGQPQHF
cdr3_nt: TGTGCCTGGAGCGGGACAGGCGGTCAGCCCCAGCATTTT

cdr3_length: 12
clone_size: few
v_call: TRBV2
d_call: -
j_call: TRBJ2-3
cdr3_aa: CASSAWEDTQYF
cdr3_nt: TGTGCCAGCAGTGCCTGGGAGGATACGCAGTATTTT

cdr3_length: 13
clone_size: -
v_call: TRBV5-1
d_call: -
j_call: TRBJ1-5
cdr3_aa: CASSEGLNQPQHF
cdr3_nt: TGCGCCAGCAGTGAAGGACTCAATCAGCCCCAGCATTTT

cdr3_length: 15
clone_size: -
v_call: TRBV10-3
d_call: TRBD2
j_call: TRBJ2-1
cdr3_aa: CAIARLAGAYNEQFF
cdr3_nt: TGTGCCATCGCCCGACTAGCGGGAGCCTACAATGAGCAGTTCTTC

cdr3_length: 14
clone_size: -
v_call: TRBV2
d_call: TRBD2
j_call: TRBJ2-7
cdr3_aa: CAGGREAGVEEQYF
cdr3_nt: TGTGCCGGGGGAAGAGAAGCGGGAGTCGAAGAGCAGTACTTC

cdr3_length: 14
clone_size: -
v_call: TRBV5-6
d_call: -
j_call: TRBJ2-5
cdr3_aa: CASRATRFQETQYF
cdr3_nt: TGTGCCAGCAGAGCGACTAGATTTCAAGAGACCCAGTACTTC

cdr3_length: 19
clone_size: -
v_call: TRBV5-1
d_call: TRBD1
j_call: TRBJ2-7
cdr3_aa: CASSSRRLKTGGARYEQYF
cdr3_nt: TGCGCCAGCAGCTCAAGAAGACTTAAGACAGGGGGCGCAAGGTACGAGCAGTACTTC

cdr3_length: 18
clone_size: -
v_call: TRBV4-1
d_call: TRBD2
j_call: TRBJ2-4
cdr3_aa: CASSQGLAGGLAKNIQYF
cdr3_nt: TGCGCCAGCAGCCAGGGACTAGCGGGGGGACTAGCCAAAAACATTCAGTACTTC

cdr3_length: 15
clone_size: -
v_call: TRBV15
d_call: -
j_call: TRBJ2-2
cdr3_aa: CATRWALGGTGELFF
cdr3_nt: TGTGCCACCAGATGGGCTCTCGGGGGCACCGGGGAGCTGTTTTTT

cdr3_length: 16
clone_size: -
v_call: TRBV7-2
d_call: TRBD2
j_call: TRBJ2-1
cdr3_aa: CASSHSGTSGSGEQFF
cdr3_nt: TGTGCCAGCAGCCACTCCGGGACTAGCGGGAGCGGTGAGCAGTTCTTC

cdr3_length: 14
clone_size: -
v_call: TRBV18
d_call: -
j_call: TRBJ1-2
cdr3_aa: CASSQAGVEVGYTF
cdr3_nt: TGTGCCAGCTCCCAGGCGGGAGTAGAGGTTGGCTACACCTTC

cdr3_length: 14
clone_size: -
v_call: TRBV27
d_call: -
j_call: TRBJ1-1
cdr3_aa: CASSYREGSTEAFF
cdr3_nt: TGTGCCAGCAGTTATAGGGAGGGAAGCACTGAAGCTTTCTTT

cdr3_length: 16
clone_size: few
v_call: TRBV2
d_call: TRBD2
j_call: TRBJ2-3
cdr3_aa: CASRQGTSGITDTQYF
cdr3_nt: TGTGCCAGCAGACAAGGGACTAGCGGTATCACAGATACGCAGTATTTT

cdr3_length: 15
clone_size: few
v_call: TRBV13
d_call: -
j_call: TRBJ2-1
cdr3_aa: CASSLGDFPYNEQFF
cdr3_nt: TGTGCCAGCAGCTTAGGGGACTTCCCCTACAATGAGCAGTTCTTC